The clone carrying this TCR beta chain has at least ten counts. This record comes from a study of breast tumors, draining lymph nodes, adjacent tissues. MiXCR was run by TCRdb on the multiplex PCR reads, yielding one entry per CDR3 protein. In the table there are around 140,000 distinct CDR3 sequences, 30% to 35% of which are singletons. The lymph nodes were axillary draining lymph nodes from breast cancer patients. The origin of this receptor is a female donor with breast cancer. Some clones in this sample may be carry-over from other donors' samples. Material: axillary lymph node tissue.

Here the CDR3 reads CASSIGGADTQYF. The CDR3 DNA sequence: TGTGCCAGTAGTATAGGTGGGGCAGATACGCAGTATTTT. The chain recombines TRBV19 with TRBJ2-3; no clear D. V gave up 1 base and J gave up 4 bases, with 6 bases separating them. The CDR3 loop spans 13 amino acids. Germline CDR1 LNHDA, CDR2 SQIVND (reference sequence).